This T cell receptor (beta chain) was sequenced in a study of tumor and adjacent non-tumor tissue in lung cancer. The template was RNA from unsorted bulk tissue. This clonotype was seen repeatedly, ten times or more. The V and J ends lost 6 bases and 2 bases respectively, with 10 bases between them. The CDR3 has 12 amino acids. CDR1 SQVTM and CDR2 ANQGSEA come from the germline V gene. Three rounds of nested PCR, following a modified ARM-PCR protocol, produced the TCRbeta library. TCRdb reprocessed the multiplex PCR reads via MiXCR and lists one record per CDR3 protein. Among about 200,000 distinct CDR3 sequences listed, about 76% were seen once.

The source is a man aged 55 to 70 with non-small cell lung cancer. What was sequenced was lung tumor tissue. V is TRBV29-1 and J is TRBJ2-5; D uncertain. In nucleotides, the CDR3 is TGCAGCGTAAGGGAATCTCAAGAGACCCAGTACTTC. Its translation: CSVRESQETQYF.